The next 2 T cell receptor beta chains were all read from a single sample in a study of blood T cells in healthy people across ages. A sample-barcoded 5' primer and a J-beta primer mix were used in a second PCR of about 6 to 11 cycles. Each CDR3 protein is one row after TCRdb ran MiXCR on the 5' RACE reads. The sample consists of hundreds of thousands of distinct CDR3 sequences, approximately 25% of them appearing once. These records were also assigned to another study, of T cells of mothers and their children.

The sequenced material came from blood. Receptors originate from a boy aged 5 to 17 in good health.

There are a few counts of this clonotype. V and J are TRBV7-9 and TRBJ2-7, with 7 bases matching TRBD1. Germline values: CDR1 SEHNR, CDR2 FQNEAQ (reference sequence). V was clipped by 5 bases and J by 3 bases; unmatched bases: 4. This CDR3 has 13 residues. CDR3 coding DNA: TGTGCCAGCAGCCCGGGACAGTTCTACGAGCAGTACTTC. Its protein is CASSPGQFYEQYF.

The J gene is TRBJ2-6, the V gene TRBV27, with D maybe TRBD1 (6 bases). V lost 5 bases, J lost 0 bases, and 14 bases lay in between. Per the germline V gene, CDR1 is MNHEY and CDR2 is SMNVEV (reference sequence). CDR3 length equals 17 residues. CDR3 amino acids: CASSQQGPLSGANVLTF. The CDR3 coding sequence is TGTGCCAGCAGTCAACAGGGACCACTCTCTGGGGCCAACGTCCTGACTTTC.